The sequence of this T cell receptor (beta chain) was determined in a study of post-analysis software for immune sequencing data. Overall study findings and caveats: In patients, five or six TRBV segments were more frequent than in controls, with TRBV5-6, TRBV5-1 and TRBV20-1 among them.

Prepared libraries of TCR beta cDNA carried unique molecular identifiers. TCRdb reprocessed the PCR reads via MiXCR and lists one record per CDR3 protein. Seen here are some 690,000 distinct CDR3 sequences, 30% observed once, and the top ten hold more than 0.55%. V lost 5 bases, J lost 2 bases, and 11 bases lay in between. There are 14 residues in the CDR3. Germline values: CDR1 SGHTA, CDR2 FQGNSA. Concerning this clonotype: Its antigen remains unidentified.

This chain joins TRBV7-2 and TRBJ2-3; D perhaps matches TRBD2 (6 bases). Sequences were obtained from blood. This TCR came from a girl aged 10-17 years with multiple sclerosis. This CDR3 reads CASSTSSATDTQYF. CDR3 DNA sequence: TGTGCCAGCAGCACCTCTAGCGCCACAGATACGCAGTATTTT. The variable domain in full, completed from reference TRBV7-2 and TRBJ2-3, reads GAGVSQSPSNKVTEKGKDVELRCDPISGHTALYWYRQSLGQGLEFLIYFQGNSAPDKSGLPSDRFSAERTGGSVSTLTIQRTQQEDSAVYLCASSTSSATDTQYFGPGTRLTVL.